This entry lists 24 T cell receptor beta chains sequenced from one sample in a study of Ad26.COV2.S vaccination and SARS-CoV-2 variants. The method was immunoSEQ multiplex PCR; TCRdb's version includes in-frame clones alone and lacks a portion of them. The sample shows fewer than 400,000 clones, roughly nine tenths of them seen only once. The treatment: over 15 received Ad26.COV2.S at low or high dose, single or two shots; several received placebo; per-sample allocation not given. Sampling was performed 63 days after the first vaccine or placebo injection. The material sequenced was peripheral blood, taken in a trial of Ad26.COV2.S vaccine versus placebo. The origin of the receptors is a person between 18 and 65 years old who received the Ad26.COV2.S COVID-19 vaccine or a placebo.

The rearrangement links TRBV11-2 to TRBJ2-7; tentatively, D is TRBD1 (6 bases). The CDR3 extends over 12 amino acids. Looked up from germline, CDR1 is SGHAT and CDR2 is FQNNGV. V was clipped by 8 bases and J by 0 bases, with 8 bases between them. Here the CDR3 DNA reads TGTGCCAGCGCAGGGGCCTCCTACGAGCAGTACTTC. Protein product: CASAGASYEQYF.

The V gene is TRBV19, the J gene TRBJ2-2, with TRBD2 identical over 14 bases. Trimming at V came to 5 bases and at J to 5 bases, leaving 4 bases not matched to a gene. This CDR3 spans 16 amino acids. Germline V CDR1 and CDR2: LNHDA, SQIVND (reference sequence). The CDR3 DNA sequence: TGTGCCAGTAGTCCTGGACTAGCGGGGGGAACCGGGGAGCTGTTTTTT. Amino acid sequence: CASSPGLAGGTGELFF.

The chain uses TRBV5-1 and TRBJ1-1, with D uncertain. The V and J ends lost 0 bases and 5 bases respectively, with 8 bases between them. Germline loops: CDR1 SGHRS, CDR2 YFSETQ. This CDR3 region has 13 residues. CDR3 sequence reads: CASSLGVTTEAFF. In nucleotides, the CDR3 is TGCGCCAGCAGCTTGGGGGTAACAACTGAAGCTTTCTTT.

CDR3 sequence (DNA): TGCGCCAGCAGCGTTGAAACAGGAGGAAATGTGAAAGAACTGTTTTTT. Protein product: CASSVETGGNVKELFF. V gene TRBV4-3 combines with J gene TRBJ1-4; tentative D call: TRBD1 (5 bases). Germline V lookup: CDR1 LGHNA, CDR2 YSLEER. V was pared by 5 bases and J by 12 bases, with 25 bases between. The CDR3 length is 16 residues.

The J gene is TRBJ1-5, the V gene TRBV30; D is uncertain. Trimming stripped 3 bases from V and 2 bases from J, with 5 bases between. The CDR3 extends over 12 amino acids. Germline assignment: CDR1 GTSNPN and CDR2 SVGIG (reference sequence). The CDR3 loop is CAWSYGNQPQHF. CDR3 in DNA: TGTGCCTGGAGCTACGGCAATCAGCCCCAGCATTTT. The whole variable domain, filled in from reference TRBV30 and TRBJ1-5, reads SQTIHQWPATLVQPVGSPLSLECTVEGTSNPNLYWYRQAAGRGLQLLFYSVGIGQISSEVPQNLSASRPQDRQFILSSKKLLLSDSGFYLCAWSYGNQPQHFGDGTRLSIL.

This rearrangement joins TRBV7-8 to TRBJ1-1, with D hard to call. Per germline, CDR1 SGHVS and CDR2 FQNEAQ. The CDR3 runs to 18 residues. The germline V and J ends were trimmed by 5 bases and 2 bases, with 24 bases remaining between them. CDR3: CASSPDVMSTGINTEAFF. CDR3 nucleotide sequence: TGTGCCAGCAGCCCGGATGTCATGTCCACTGGGATCAACACTGAAGCTTTCTTT.

CDR3 sequence: CASSGQGPELFF. For the CDR3, the DNA is TGTGCCAGCAGCGGACAGGGGCCGGAACTGTTTTTT. The chain carries TRBV5-6 and TRBJ1-4; 9 nucleotides line up with TRBD1. The CDR3 totals 12 residues. CDR1 SGHDT and CDR2 YYEEEE come from the germline V gene. Trimming removed 4 bases from V and 12 bases from J; junction bases left unmatched: 4.

This chain's CDR3 is CASRGQGSDGYTF. CDR3 coding DNA: TGTGCCAGCAGAGGACAGGGAAGTGATGGCTACACCTTC. The gene calls are TRBV25-1 and TRBJ1-2; 8 bases match TRBD1. This CDR3 spans 13 amino acids. V shed 6 bases and J 6 bases; nucleotides not matched to a gene: 6. Germline CDR1 is MGHDK and CDR2 is SYGVNS.

This clone was recorded a few times. This sequence joins TRBV6-6 and TRBJ2-2, with D hard to call. V was clipped by 5 bases and J by 5 bases, with 15 bases between them. Per germline, CDR1 MNHNY and CDR2 SVGAGI (reference sequence). This CDR3 has 15 residues. Here the CDR3 reads CASSRVTQRTGELFF. The CDR3 coding sequence is TGTGCCAGCAGTCGAGTGACCCAACGTACCGGGGAGCTGTTTTTT.

This clone was seen just once. The chain is built from TRBV30 and TRBJ2-2, with D hard to call. Per the germline V gene, CDR1 is GTSNPN and CDR2 is SVGIG (reference sequence). The CDR3 spans 15 residues. V was shortened by 0 bases and J by 5 bases, with 13 bases between the two germline ends. CDR3: CAWSVWPAVTGELFF. The CDR3 region has the DNA TGTGCCTGGAGTGTGTGGCCAGCCGTTACCGGGGAGCTGTTTTTT.

This clone came up once. The chain has TRBV3-1 (or the pseudogene TRBV3-2) and TRBJ2-5; TRBD2 agrees at 8 bases. The CDR3 extends over 15 amino acids. CDR1 is LGHDT and CDR2 is YNNKEL in the germline V gene (reference sequence). The V segment lost 1 base and the J segment 2 bases; nucleotides outside the gene matches: 3. CDR3 sequence: CASSQVAGGQETQYF. CDR3 coding DNA: TGTGCCAGCAGCCAAGTGGCGGGGGGTCAAGAGACCCAGTACTTC.

The rearrangement joins TRBV19 to TRBJ2-7; 7 nucleotides align to TRBD2. This CDR3 has 13 residues. V gave up 3 bases and J gave up 7 bases; unmatched junction bases: 6. The germline CDR1 and CDR2 sequences are LNHDA and SQIVND (reference sequence). The DNA for the CDR3 is TGTGCCAGTAGTATCCCCCCGGGGGGTGAGCAGTACTTC. Protein product: CASSIPPGGEQYF.

This clone was counted only a few times. The V gene is TRBV27, the J gene TRBJ1-6; tentative D call: TRBD1 (6 bases). Germline lookup yields CDR1 MNHEY and CDR2 SMNVEV (reference sequence). CDR3 length: 15 amino acids. The V and J ends lost 6 bases and 5 bases respectively, with 14 bases between them. DNA of the CDR3: TGTGCCAGCAGCCGAACAGGGTGGGATAATTCACCCCTCCACTTT. It translates to CASSRTGWDNSPLHF.

V gene TRBV4-1 combines with J gene TRBJ2-2; tentatively, D is TRBD2 (5 bases). Germline-derived CDR1 and CDR2 are MGHRA and YSYEKL. The CDR3 covers 16 residues. V dropped 3 bases and J dropped 5 bases, with 16 bases sitting between them. The CDR3 region is CASSHASSWRTGELFF. For the CDR3, the DNA is TGCGCCAGCAGCCATGCTAGCTCCTGGAGAACCGGGGAGCTGTTTTTT.

The chain couples TRBV20-1 to TRBJ2-4; D remains ambiguous. Germline V gene sequence: CDR1 DFQATT, CDR2 SNEGSKA (reference sequence). CDR3 length equals 12 residues. The germline V and J ends were trimmed by 3 bases and 4 bases, with 7 bases remaining between them. The CDR3, as DNA: TGCAGTGCTAGTGCCCAGAAAAACATTCAGTACTTC. Translated: CSASAQKNIQYF.

The chain has TRBV18 and TRBJ2-7; 8 nucleotides align to TRBD1. Germline CDR1 and CDR2: KGHSH and LQKENI. Germline trimming cut 3 bases from V and 5 bases from J; bases unmatched to any gene: 6. The length of the CDR3 is 14 residues. CDR3 region: CASSPSAGGDEQYF. In DNA, the CDR3 is TGTGCCAGCTCACCTTCGGCAGGGGGCGACGAGCAGTACTTC. Variable domain in full (rest from reference TRBV18 and TRBJ2-7): NAGVMQNPRHLVRRRGQEARLRCSPMKGHSHVYWYRQLPEEGLKFMVYLQKENIIDESGMPKERFSAEFPKEGPSILRIQQVVRGDSAAYFCASSPSAGGDEQYFGPGTRLTVT.

This sequence joins TRBV5-6 and TRBJ1-2; TRBD1 agrees at 12 bases. CDR3 length equals 14 residues. Germline CDR1 reads SGHDT; CDR2 reads YYEEEE. Trimming took 4 bases from V and 4 from J; bases not matched to a gene: 2. CDR3 sequence: CASSQGQGAYGYTF. The CDR3 DNA follows: TGTGCCAGCAGCCAGGGACAGGGGGCCTATGGCTACACCTTC.

The CDR3 nucleotides are TGTGCCAGCAGACCTAAGGGGGCCCCTCACTATGGCTACACCTTC. This codes for CASRPKGAPHYGYTF. This chain uses TRBV27 with TRBJ1-2, with 7 nucleotides matching TRBD1. The germline gives CDR1 MNHEY, CDR2 SMNVEV (reference sequence). This CDR3 is built from 15 residues. Trimming at V came to 6 bases and at J to 3 bases, leaving 10 bases not matched to a gene.

The chain has TRBV7-2 and TRBJ2-1; 9 bases line up with TRBD2. Per the germline V gene, CDR1 is SGHTA and CDR2 is FQGNSA. V trimming: 5 bases; J trimming: 13 bases; junction bases outside the gene matches: 12. The CDR3 runs 14 residues. The CDR3 region has the DNA TGTGCCAGCAGCACCCATCTGGTAGCGGGGGAACAGTTCTTC. Encoded protein: CASSTHLVAGEQFF. Filled out from reference TRBV7-2 and TRBJ2-1, the complete variable domain reads GAGVSQSPSNKVTEKGKDVELRCDPISGHTALYWYRQSLGQGLEFLIYFQGNSAPDKSGLPSDRFSAERTGGSVSTLTIQRTQQEDSAVYLCASSTHLVAGEQFFGPGTRLTVL.

The chain couples TRBV24-1 to TRBJ1-5; 7 positions match TRBD1. J lost 4 bases, V lost 7 bases, and 6 bases had no gene match. The germline CDR1 and CDR2 sequences are KGHDR and SFDVKD. The CDR3 runs 14 residues. The CDR3 sequence is CATSPGQSNQPQHF. The CDR3 DNA reads as TGTGCCACCAGCCCGGGACAGTCAAATCAGCCCCAGCATTTT.

The CDR3 protein is CAWGRENTEAFF. CDR3 nucleotide sequence: TGTGCCTGGGGCAGGGAGAACACTGAAGCTTTCTTT. The chain carries TRBV30 and TRBJ1-1; the D gene is possibly TRBD1 (5 bases). Germline lookup yields CDR1 GTSNPN and CDR2 SVGIG (reference sequence). Trimming shortened V by 5 bases and J by 1 base, and 8 bases separated the two germline ends. The CDR3 consists of 12 residues.

The chain links TRBV13 to TRBJ2-3; D may correspond to TRBD1 or TRBD2 (5 bases each). There are 15 residues in the CDR3. Germline CDR1 and CDR2: PRHDT and FYEKMQ (reference sequence). Trimming left V 1 base short and J 1 base short, with 9 bases between. The CDR3 is CASSLAGPGTDTQYF. In DNA form, the CDR3 reads TGTGCCAGCAGCTTAGCGGGGCCAGGCACAGATACGCAGTATTTT.

The chain links TRBV10-3 to TRBJ2-3, with D unresolved. Trimming removed 0 bases at V and 1 base at J, with 8 bases between. CDR1 ENHRY and CDR2 SYGVKD come from the germline V gene. This CDR3 is 15 amino acids long. The DNA of the CDR3 is TGTGCCATCAGTGAGTCCAGGTCCGGCACAGATACGCAGTATTTT. This gives the protein CAISESRSGTDTQYF.

The rearrangement uses TRBV5-5 and TRBJ2-7; 10 bases are shared with TRBD1. This CDR3 has 15 amino acids. Germline CDR1 reads SGHKS; CDR2 reads YYEKEE (reference sequence). J gave up 4 bases and V 0 bases, and 4 bases lay outside the gene matches. CDR3 sequence reads: CASSLGGTGAYEQYF. CDR3 DNA sequence: TGTGCCAGCAGCTTGGGCGGGACAGGGGCTTACGAGCAGTACTTC.